Below, 11 T cell receptor beta chains from the same sample are listed, as sequenced in a study of OX40 agonist ivuxolimab in advanced cancers. TCRdb's copy holds only in-frame clones and misses some; the assay was immunoSEQ multiplex PCR. This sample has about 57,000 clones; more than 75% occur once, and the top ten carry approximately 0.41%. The sequencing used CD4+ or CD8+ T cells sorted from blood, collected in a trial of the OX40 agonist ivuxolimab. The receptors were gathered from an adult with an advanced solid tumor such as melanoma, head and neck, liver or kidney cancer.

The chain links TRBV30 to TRBJ2-5, with 12 bases fitting TRBD2. This CDR3 spans 12 amino acids. From germline, CDR1 is GTSNPN and CDR2 SVGIG (reference sequence). V lost 2 bases, J lost 9 bases, and 1 base stayed unmatched. The CDR3 DNA follows: TGTGCCTGGAGTTCTAGCGGGGGGGCCCAGTACTTC. It yields the protein CAWSSSGGAQYF.

This chain joins TRBV10-1 and TRBJ2-5, with D possibly matching TRBD1 (6 bases). Matching the DNA end better, TRBJ2-7 makes the J call doubtful. This CDR3 has 14 residues. CDR1 and CDR2 from the germline V gene are WNHNN and SYGVQD (reference sequence). In DNA, the CDR3 is TGCGCCAGCAGACCCGACAGGCAATCCTACGAGCAGTACTTC. Protein sequence: CASRPDRQSYEQYF.

The chain recombines TRBV28 with TRBJ2-7, with D possibly TRBD2 on 5 matching bases. CDR1 is MDHEN, CDR2 SYDVKM, per germline. Deletions cut 3 bases from V and 4 bases from J, with 19 bases between. The CDR3 has 16 amino acids. The CDR3, as DNA: TGTGCCAGCAGTTTGCCAGCATGGGGAGCTGCTTACGAGCAGTACTTC. Its protein is CASSLPAWGAAYEQYF.

The count of this clone is one. The V gene is TRBV2, the J gene TRBJ1-3, with a weak D call TRBD1 (5 bases). The germline V gene encodes CDR1 SNHLY and CDR2 FYNNEI. The length of the CDR3 is 11 residues. Trimming left V 10 bases short and J 7 bases short, with 11 bases between. The chain's CDR3 is CAILGGNTIYF. DNA of the CDR3: TGTGCCATCCTGGGGGGGAACACCATATATTTT.

The rearrangement uses TRBV18 and TRBJ1-1, with unresolved D. The CDR3 has 14 amino acids. V dropped 2 bases and J dropped 1 base, with 8 bases sitting between them. Per the germline V gene, CDR1 is KGHSH and CDR2 is LQKENI. DNA of the CDR3: TGTGCCAGCTCACCATTCGGAGGGAACACTGAAGCTTTCTTT. Translating gives CASSPFGGNTEAFF.

The rearrangement uses TRBV5-1 and TRBJ2-3, with 14 bases lining up with TRBD2. V lost 2 bases to trimming and J lost 1 base; unmatched junction nucleotides: 9. This CDR3 is 19 amino acids long. The V gene's germline CDR1 is SGHRS and CDR2 YFSETQ. The CDR3, as DNA: TGCGCCAGCAGCTTAGGGACTAGCGGGAGCCCGTCCCGCACAGATACGCAGTATTTT. Protein: CASSLGTSGSPSRTDTQYF. Drawing the rest from reference TRBV5-1 and TRBJ2-3, the complete variable domain is KAGVTQTPRYLIKTRGQQVTLSCSPISGHRSVSWYQQTPGQGLQFLFEYFSETQRNKGNFPGRFSGRQFSNSRSEMNVSTLELGDSALYLCASSLGTSGSPSRTDTQYFGPGTRLTVL.

This clone was seen only a few times. The chain is built from TRBV30 and TRBJ1-1; TRBD1 is a possible D gene (6 bases). The CDR3 totals 12 residues. Trimming stripped 0 bases from V and 13 bases from J, with 15 bases between. Germline lookup yields CDR1 GTSNPN and CDR2 SVGIG (reference sequence). CDR3 coding DNA: TGTGCCTGGAGTGTACCCACGACAGGCTGTTTCTTT. As protein: CAWSVPTTGCFF.

The chain carries TRBV5-1 and TRBJ2-5; 9 bases map to TRBD2. The CDR3 sequence is 16 residues long. The J segment lost 3 bases and the V segment lost 2 bases, leaving 8 bases of the junction unmatched. Germline CDR1 reads SGHRS; CDR2 reads YFSETQ. For the CDR3, the DNA is TGCGCCAGCAGCTTAGGGAAGCGGGGGGTGGAAGAGACCCAGTACTTC. It encodes CASSLGKRGVEETQYF.

The chain combines TRBV11-3 with TRBJ2-5; D is uncertain. The CDR3 has 11 residues. CDR1 is SGHNT, CDR2 YENEEA, per germline. Deletions cut 1 base from V and 5 bases from J, with 2 bases between. The CDR3 sequence: CASSLGETQYF. The DNA of the CDR3 is TGTGCCAGCAGCTTAGGGGAGACCCAGTACTTC.

This chain uses TRBV15 with TRBJ1-1; D might be TRBD1 (6 bases). V was cut by 6 bases and J by 2 bases, with 16 bases left in between. Germline V CDR1 and CDR2: LNHNV, YYDKDF (reference sequence). The CDR3 has 15 residues. CDR3 region: CATSRPGTFNTEAFF. In DNA form, the CDR3 reads TGTGCCACCAGTCGCCCCGGGACATTTAACACTGAAGCTTTCTTT.

The genes are TRBV7-6 and TRBJ1-1, with 7 bases aligning to TRBD1. Germline V gene sequence: CDR1 SGHVS, CDR2 FNYEAQ. This CDR3 is built from 13 residues. With V trimmed by 9 bases and J by 1 base, 5 bases remained unmatched. CDR3 loop: CASKGATNTEAFF. CDR3 nucleotides: TGTGCCAGTAAGGGGGCCACGAACACTGAAGCTTTCTTT.